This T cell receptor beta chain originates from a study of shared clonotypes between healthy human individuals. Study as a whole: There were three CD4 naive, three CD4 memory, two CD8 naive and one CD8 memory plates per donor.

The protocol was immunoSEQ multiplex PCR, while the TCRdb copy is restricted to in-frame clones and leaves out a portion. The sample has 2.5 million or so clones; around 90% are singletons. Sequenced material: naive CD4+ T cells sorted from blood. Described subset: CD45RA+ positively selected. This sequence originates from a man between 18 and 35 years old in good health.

In nucleotides, the CDR3 is TGTGCCAGCAGTGTTCCCTCTCCGACAGGGGGCTTTTTGATGAACACTGAAGCTTTCTTT. Its translation: CASSVPSPTGGFLMNTEAFF. The rearrangement joins TRBV6-1 to TRBJ1-1; TRBD1 matches 10 bases. This CDR3 has 20 residues. With 4 bases clipped from V and 0 bases from J, the junction kept 17 bases outside the gene matches. Germline CDR1 and CDR2: MNHNS and SASEGT.